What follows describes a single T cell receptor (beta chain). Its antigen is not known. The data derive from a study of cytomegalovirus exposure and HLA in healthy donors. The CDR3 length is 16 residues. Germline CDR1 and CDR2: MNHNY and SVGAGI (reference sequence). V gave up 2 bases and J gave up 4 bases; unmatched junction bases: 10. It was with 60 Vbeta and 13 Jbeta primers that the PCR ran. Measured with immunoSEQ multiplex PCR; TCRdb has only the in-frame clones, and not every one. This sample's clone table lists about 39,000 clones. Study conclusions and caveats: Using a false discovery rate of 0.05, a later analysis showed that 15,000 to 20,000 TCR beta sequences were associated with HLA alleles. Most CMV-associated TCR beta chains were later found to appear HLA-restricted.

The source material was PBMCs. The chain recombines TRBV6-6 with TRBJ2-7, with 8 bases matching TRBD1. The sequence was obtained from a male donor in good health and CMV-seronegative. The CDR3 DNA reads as TGTGCCAGCAGTTACGGACAGGGCGGACCCCCGTACGAGCAGTACTTC. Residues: CASSYGQGGPPYEQYF.